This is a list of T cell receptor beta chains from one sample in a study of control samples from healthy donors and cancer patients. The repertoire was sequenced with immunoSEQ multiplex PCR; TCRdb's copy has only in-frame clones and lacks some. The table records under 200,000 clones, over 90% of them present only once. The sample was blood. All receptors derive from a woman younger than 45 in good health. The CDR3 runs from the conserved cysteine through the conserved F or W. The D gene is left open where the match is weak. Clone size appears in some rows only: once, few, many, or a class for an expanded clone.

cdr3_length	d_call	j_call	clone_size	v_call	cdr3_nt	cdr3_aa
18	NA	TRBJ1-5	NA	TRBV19	TGTGCCACCGGGGCGGCAGTACCTATTACACATAGCAATCAGCCCCAGCATTTT	CATGAAVPITHSNQPQHF
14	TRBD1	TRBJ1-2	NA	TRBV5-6	TGTGCCAGCAGCTTGTTACAGGGGGCTTATGGCTACACCTTC	CASSLLQGAYGYTF
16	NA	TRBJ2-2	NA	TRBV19	TGTGCCAGTAGTCGGTCCGGGGGTTTGGACACCGGGGAGCTGTTTTTT	CASSRSGGLDTGELFF
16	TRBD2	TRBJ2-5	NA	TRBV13	TGTGCCAGCAGCGTCGGACTAGCGGAGATACAAGAGACCCAGTACTTC	CASSVGLAEIQETQYF
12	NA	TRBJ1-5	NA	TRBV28	TGTGCCAGCAGTTCCCGGGAGCAGCCCCAGCATTTT	CASSSREQPQHF
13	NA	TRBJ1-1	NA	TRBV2	TGTGCCAGCAGTGACAGCCTGAACACTGAAGCTTTCTTT	CASSDSLNTEAFF
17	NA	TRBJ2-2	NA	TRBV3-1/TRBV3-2	TGTGCCAGCAGCCAAGATTGGGGGGTAAAGGACACCGGGGAGCTGTTTTTT	CASSQDWGVKDTGELFF
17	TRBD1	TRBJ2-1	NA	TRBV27	TGTGCCAGCAGTTTATTGCGGAGACAGGGGTTTGACAATGAGCAGTTCTTC	CASSLLRRQGFDNEQFF
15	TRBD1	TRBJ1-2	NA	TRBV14	TGTGCCAGCAGCCAAGGTACGGGACAGTCGTATGGCTACACCTTC	CASSQGTGQSYGYTF
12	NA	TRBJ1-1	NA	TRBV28	TGTGCCAGCAGTTGGGCGAACACTGAAGCTTTCTTT	CASSWANTEAFF
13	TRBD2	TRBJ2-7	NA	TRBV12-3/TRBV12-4	TGTGCCAGCAGAGCTGGGGCTAGCGGCGAGCAGTACTTC	CASRAGASGEQYF
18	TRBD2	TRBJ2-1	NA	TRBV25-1	TGTGCCAGCAGTGAATCTCTGGTAGCGGGAGCTTTCTACAATGAGCAGTTCTTC	CASSESLVAGAFYNEQFF
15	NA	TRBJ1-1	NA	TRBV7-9	TGTGCCAGCAGCTTAGGCCAACCGGCCCGTACTGAAGCTTTCTTT	CASSLGQPARTEAFF
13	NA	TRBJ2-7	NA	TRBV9	TGTGCCAGCAGCGCCGGGATTATGCCCGAGCAGTACTTC	CASSAGIMPEQYF
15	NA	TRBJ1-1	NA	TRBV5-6	TGTGCCAGCAGCTTGGGAGGAGGCAGCAACACTGAAGCTTTCTTT	CASSLGGGSNTEAFF
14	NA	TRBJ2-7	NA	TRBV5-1	TGCGCCAGCAGCTTGGGGGATTGGGGGTACGAGCAGTACTTC	CASSLGDWGYEQYF
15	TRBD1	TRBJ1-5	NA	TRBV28	TGTGCCAGCAGTGGGACCGGGACAGGGTATCTACCCCAGCATTTT	CASSGTGTGYLPQHF
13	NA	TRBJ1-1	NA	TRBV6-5	TGTGCCAGCAGTTCGGTCATGGACACTGAAGCTTTCTTT	CASSSVMDTEAFF
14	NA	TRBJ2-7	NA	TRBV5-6	TGTGCCAGCAGCTTGGGGGGGCGCTGGGACGAGCAGTACTTC	CASSLGGRWDEQYF
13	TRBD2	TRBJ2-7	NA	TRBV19	TGTGCCAGTAGTGCGCCGGGGGGCTACGAGCAGTACTTC	CASSAPGGYEQYF
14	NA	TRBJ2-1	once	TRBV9	TGTGCCAGCAGCGTAGCTTCGGCGAACAATGAGCAGTTCTTC	CASSVASANNEQFF
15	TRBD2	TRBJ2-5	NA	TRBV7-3	TGTGCCAGCAGCCAGGGACTAGCGGGAGTAGAGACCCAGTACTTC	CASSQGLAGVETQYF
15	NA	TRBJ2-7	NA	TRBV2	TGTGCCAGCAGTGAAAGCACAGACATCTCCTACGAGCAGTACTTC	CASSESTDISYEQYF
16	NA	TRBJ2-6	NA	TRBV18	TGTGCCAGCTCATTTGACAGTCCTCTGGGGGCCAACGTCCTGACTTTC	CASSFDSPLGANVLTF
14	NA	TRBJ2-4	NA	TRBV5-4	TGTGCCAGCAGCTTAACAGGGTCCAAAAACATTCAGTACTTC	CASSLTGSKNIQYF
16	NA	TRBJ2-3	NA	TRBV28	TGTGCCAGCAGTTTGGGCCTCAGGCAGTCCACAGATACGCAGTATTTT	CASSLGLRQSTDTQYF
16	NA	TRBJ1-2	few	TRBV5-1	TGCGCCAGCAGCTTGAGCACGACAGGTCTCGACTATGGCTACACCTTC	CASSLSTTGLDYGYTF
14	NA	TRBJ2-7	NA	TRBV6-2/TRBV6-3	TGTGCCAGCAGCAACTTGGACAAAGCCTACGAGCAGTACTTC	CASSNLDKAYEQYF
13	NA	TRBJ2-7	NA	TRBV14	TGTGCCAGCAGCCAAGGAGGCTCCTACGAGCAGTACTTC	CASSQGGSYEQYF
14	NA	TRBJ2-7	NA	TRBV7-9	TGTGCCAGCAGCTTAGCGGGGTCTGCCTACGAGCAGTACTTC	CASSLAGSAYEQYF
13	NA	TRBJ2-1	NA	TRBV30	TGTGCCTGGGGGACTGGGCTAGCGTGGGAGCAGTTCTTC	CAWGTGLAWEQFF
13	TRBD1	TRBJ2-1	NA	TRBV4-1	TGCGCCAGCAGCCAAGGGGACAGGGCTGAACAGTTCTTC	CASSQGDRAEQFF
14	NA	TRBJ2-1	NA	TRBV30	TGTGCCTGGAACGGACAAGAAACCTACAATGAGCAGTTCTTC	CAWNGQETYNEQFF
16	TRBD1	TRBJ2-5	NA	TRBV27	TGTGCCAGCAGTTTATCGGGACAGGGTGGGAGAGAGACCCAGTACTTC	CASSLSGQGGRETQYF
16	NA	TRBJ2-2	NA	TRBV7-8	TGTGCCAGCAGCTTTCGGTTCTCGGCGAACACCGGGGAGCTGTTTTTT	CASSFRFSANTGELFF
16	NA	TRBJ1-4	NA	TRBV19	TGTGCCAGTAGCCGCGCAGGGATGGGGGCTAATGAAAAACTGTTTTTT	CASSRAGMGANEKLFF
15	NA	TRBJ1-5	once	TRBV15	TGTGCCACCAGCTATTCGGTCGGGGCGAGGCAGCCCCAGCATTTT	CATSYSVGARQPQHF
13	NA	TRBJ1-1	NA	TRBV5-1	TGCGCCAGCAGCTTGCTGAGGTCGACTGAAGCTTTCTTT	CASSLLRSTEAFF
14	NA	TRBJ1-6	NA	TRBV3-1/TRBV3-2	TGTGCCAGCAGCGGCTTAGGTCAGAATTCACCCCTCCACTTT	CASSGLGQNSPLHF
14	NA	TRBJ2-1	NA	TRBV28	TGTGCCAGCAGTTTATCGGGACGTATCTTTGAGCAGTTCTTC	CASSLSGRIFEQFF
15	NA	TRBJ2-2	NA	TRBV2	TGTGCCAGCGGGCCGGGACGGATCAGCCCCGGGGAGCTGTTTTTT	CASGPGRISPGELFF
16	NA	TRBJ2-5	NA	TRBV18	TGTGCCAGCTCACCACCCCCAGCGGGCCTACAAGAGACCCAGTACTTC	CASSPPPAGLQETQYF
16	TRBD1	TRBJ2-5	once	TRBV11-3	TGTGCCAGCAGCTCCGGGACAGGGGACGAACAAGAGACCCAGTACTTC	CASSSGTGDEQETQYF